One sample yielded the 22 T cell receptor beta chains listed below, sequenced in a study of blood T cell repertoires in COVID-19. Assay used: immunoSEQ multiplex PCR; TCRdb lists only in-frame clones, some missing. The sample has about 280,000 clones, roughly 80% seen once. Source material: peripheral blood. Receptors originate from a woman between 45 and 60 years old who had recovered from COVID-19.

The rearrangement links TRBV20-1 to TRBJ2-1, with D perhaps TRBD2 (5 bases). This CDR3 has 16 residues. Germline assignment: CDR1 DFQATT and CDR2 SNEGSKA (reference sequence). V was clipped by 3 bases and J by 0 bases, with 15 bases between them. The CDR3 DNA reads as TGCAGTGCTAGTGAGGGCGGAGGCGGCTCCTACAATGAGCAGTTCTTC. It codes for CSASEGGGGSYNEQFF.

V usage is TRBV18 and J usage is TRBJ2-1; 7 bases map to TRBD2. V lost 0 bases to trimming and J lost 6 bases; unmatched junction nucleotides: 2. The CDR3 loop spans 14 amino acids. The germline V gene encodes CDR1 KGHSH and CDR2 LQKENI. The CDR3 sequence: CASSPPPSGNEQFF. The CDR3 DNA reads TGTGCCAGCTCACCACCGCCTAGCGGCAATGAGCAGTTCTTC.

For this clone: Germline is not matched at one junction end, which may reflect a read error. V and J are TRBV7-6 and TRBJ1-4; maybe TRBD1 (5 bases). CDR3 length equals 17 residues. The germline gives CDR1 SGHVS, CDR2 FNYEAQ. CDR3 nucleotides: TGTGCCAGCAGCTTCGGTGCCCTACGGGGGTCTAAGGAAAAACTGTTTTTT. It yields the protein CASSFGALRGSKEKLFF.

The rearrangement links TRBV7-2 to TRBJ2-3; TRBD2 matches at 10 bases. The CDR3 is 14 residues long. The germline CDR1 and CDR2 sequences are SGHTA and FQGNSA. Trimming removed 1 base from V and 9 bases from J; junction bases left unmatched: 4. The CDR3 protein is CASSLGLAGETQYF. The CDR3 DNA follows: TGTGCCAGCAGCTTAGGCCTAGCGGGGGAAACGCAGTATTTT.

This rearrangement joins TRBV7-9 to TRBJ2-7; no clear D. The CDR3 is 12 residues long. Germline V gene data show CDR1 as SEHNR and CDR2 as FQNEAQ (reference sequence). The ends were cut back, 1 base at V and 6 bases at J, with 7 bases in the middle. This chain's CDR3 is CASSLVAVEQYF. The CDR3 DNA reads TGTGCCAGCAGCTTAGTTGCGGTCGAGCAGTACTTC.

The rearrangement uses TRBV6-5 and TRBJ2-7; D unresolved. There are 12 residues in the CDR3. The V gene lost 2 bases and the J gene lost 4 bases, with 6 bases spanning the gap. CDR1 is MNHEY, CDR2 SVGAGI, per germline. The CDR3 sequence: CASSYNGYEQYF. CDR3 nucleotide sequence: TGTGCCAGCAGTTACAACGGGTACGAGCAGTACTTC.

This chain uses TRBV7-2 with TRBJ2-5; TRBD2 agrees at 9 bases. This CDR3 contains 16 residues. Germline V lookup: CDR1 SGHTA, CDR2 FQGNSA. Trimming cost V 4 bases and J 5 bases; bases outside gene matches: 11. The CDR3 reads CASSSQPAGGGETQYF. DNA of the CDR3: TGTGCCAGCAGCTCTCAGCCAGCGGGGGGTGGCGAGACCCAGTACTTC. Complete variable domain (other parts from reference TRBV7-2 and TRBJ2-5): GAGVSQSPSNKVTEKGKDVELRCDPISGHTALYWYRQSLGQGLEFLIYFQGNSAPDKSGLPSDRFSAERTGGSVSTLTIQRTQQEDSAVYLCASSSQPAGGGETQYFGPGTRLLVL.

This clone was seen a few times. V gene TRBV4-3 combines with J gene TRBJ2-2; a possible D gene is TRBD1 (6 bases). Germline-derived CDR1 and CDR2 are LGHNA and YSLEER. This CDR3 region has 15 residues. V lost 1 base and J lost 1, with 7 bases in between. DNA of the CDR3: TGCGCCAGCAGCCAAGGAGGGGGGAACACCGGGGAGCTGTTTTTT. Translating gives CASSQGGGNTGELFF.

V and J are TRBV5-4 and TRBJ2-5; 9 bases map to TRBD1. This CDR3 has 15 amino acids. Trimming took 5 bases from V and 4 from J; bases not matched to a gene: 9. Looked up from germline, CDR1 is SGHNT and CDR2 is YYREEE (reference sequence). CDR3 protein: CASSRPGQGLETQYF. Here the CDR3 DNA reads TGTGCCAGCAGTCGGCCGGGACAGGGTTTAGAGACCCAGTACTTC.

This clone was observed once. The gene calls are TRBV6-1 and TRBJ2-1; 7 bases fit TRBD2. V was pared by 1 base and J by 9 bases, with 9 bases of the junction left unmatched. The germline V gene has CDR1 MNHNS and CDR2 SASEGT. The CDR3 contains 15 residues. Written as DNA, the CDR3 is TGTGCCAGCAGTGAAGGGGTAGCGGGCCAAAGTGAGCAGTTCTTC. It codes for CASSEGVAGQSEQFF.

The V call is TRBV7-2, the J call TRBJ1-2, with 12 bases fitting TRBD1. Germline loops: CDR1 SGHTA, CDR2 FQGNSA. CDR3 size: 15 residues. Losses at the gene ends were 6 bases for V and 5 bases for J; bases not matched to a gene: 7. CDR3 nucleotides: TGTGCCAGCAGTTCCAGGGACAGGGGGCAATATGGCTACACCTTC. Translating it yields CASSSRDRGQYGYTF.

The CDR3, as DNA: TGTGCCAGCAGCTCCAGGGTCCACGAGCAGTACTTC. Translation: CASSSRVHEQYF. This rearrangement joins TRBV3-1 (or the pseudogene TRBV3-2) to TRBJ2-7, with D tentatively TRBD1 (5 bases). CDR3 length: 12 residues. Germline V CDR1 and CDR2: LGHDT, YNNKEL (reference sequence). V lost 5 bases and J 5 bases, leaving 10 bases between the germline ends.

The chain recombines TRBV30 with TRBJ1-6; D remains unclear. The germline V gene has CDR1 GTSNPN and CDR2 SVGIG (reference sequence). The CDR3 has 11 residues. V shed 3 bases and J shed 9 bases, with 6 bases lying between them. The CDR3 is CAWSASSPLHF. Written as DNA, the CDR3 is TGTGCCTGGAGCGCGAGTTCACCCCTCCACTTT.

The gene calls are TRBV5-4 and TRBJ2-2; D perhaps matches TRBD2 (5 bases). V was pared by 4 bases and J by 0 bases, with 7 bases between. Germline values: CDR1 SGHNT, CDR2 YYREEE (reference sequence). The CDR3 consists of 14 residues. The CDR3 DNA reads as TGTGCCAGCAGCCCGGGGTCGAACACCGGGGAGCTGTTTTTT. Amino acid sequence: CASSPGSNTGELFF. Looking up the rest from reference TRBV5-4 and TRBJ2-2 gives the full variable domain: ETGVTQSPTHLIKTRGQQVTLRCSSQSGHNTVSWYQQALGQGPQFIFQYYREEENGRGNFPPRFSGLQFPNYSSELNVNALELDDSALYLCASSPGSNTGELFFGEGSRLTVL.

The gene calls are TRBV7-9 and TRBJ2-2, with 11 bases matching TRBD2. Germline V lookup: CDR1 SEHNR, CDR2 FQNEAQ (reference sequence). The CDR3 contains 18 residues. V lost 4 bases to trimming and J lost 3 bases; unmatched junction nucleotides: 10. The CDR3 nucleotides read TGTGCCAGCAGCTCGAAGGATAGCGGGAGGGCCTACACCGGGGAGCTGTTTTTT. This encodes CASSSKDSGRAYTGELFF.

V and J are TRBV30 and TRBJ1-2; a weak D match, TRBD1 (5 bases). Trimming cost V 5 bases and J 11 bases, with 18 bases left between them. CDR3 length: 12 amino acids. Germline V CDR1 and CDR2: GTSNPN, SVGIG (reference sequence). The CDR3 DNA is TGTGCCTGGGGACGGGACTCCGGTCGGTACACCTTC. It specifies CAWGRDSGRYTF.

This rearrangement joins TRBV5-4 to TRBJ1-3; D gene ambiguous. The CDR3 consists of 15 residues. V dropped 1 base and J dropped 0 bases, with 8 bases sitting between them. In germline, CDR1 is SGHNT, CDR2 YYREEE (reference sequence). The CDR3 region is CASSLLPISGNTIYF. In nucleotides, the CDR3 is TGTGCCAGCAGCTTGCTACCAATCTCTGGAAACACCATATATTTT.

This chain uses TRBV28 with TRBJ1-2, with 8 bases that match TRBD1. Losses at the gene ends were 6 bases for V and 4 bases for J; bases not matched to a gene: 13. The CDR3 length is 16 residues. Germline V gene data show CDR1 as MDHEN and CDR2 as SYDVKM. CDR3 coding DNA: TGTGCCAGCAGGGCTACAGGGGGTAAGGGTACCTATGGCTACACCTTC. As protein: CASRATGGKGTYGYTF.

The rearrangement links TRBV7-2 to TRBJ2-5, with D perhaps matching TRBD2 (6 bases). The CDR3 has 15 residues. CDR1 and CDR2 from the germline V gene are SGHTA and FQGNSA. V was cut by 1 base and J by 5 bases, with 14 bases left in between. CDR3 DNA: TGTGCCAGCAGCTTAGTATGGGGTGGAGGGGAGACCCAGTACTTC. It codes for CASSLVWGGGETQYF. Full variable domain (missing parts from reference TRBV7-2 and TRBJ2-5): GAGVSQSPSNKVTEKGKDVELRCDPISGHTALYWYRQSLGQGLEFLIYFQGNSAPDKSGLPSDRFSAERTGGSVSTLTIQRTQQEDSAVYLCASSLVWGGGETQYFGPGTRLLVL.

This chain links TRBV28 with TRBJ1-2; D gene uncertain. CDR3 length: 11 residues. V was pared by 3 bases and J by 6 bases, with 5 bases between. CDR1 and CDR2 from the germline V gene are MDHEN and SYDVKM. CDR3 nucleotide sequence: TGTGCCAGCAGTTTCTCGGATGGCTACACCTTC. It codes for CASSFSDGYTF.

This chain uses TRBV6-5 with TRBJ1-1; D may be TRBD1 (5 bases). The V gene's germline CDR1 is MNHEY and CDR2 SVGAGI. The CDR3 covers 14 residues. V gave up 4 bases and J gave up 3 bases, with 12 bases separating them. The CDR3 reads CASSSGHKDTEAFF. CDR3 bases: TGTGCCAGCAGTTCAGGACACAAGGACACTGAAGCTTTCTTT.

The genes are TRBV5-1 and TRBJ2-1; 8 bases are shared with TRBD2. This CDR3 region has 16 residues. Germline CDR1 and CDR2: SGHRS and YFSETQ. With V trimmed by 3 bases and J by 6 bases, 11 bases remained unmatched. The CDR3 protein is CASSSGAVAGGNEQFF. The DNA for the CDR3 is TGCGCCAGCAGCTCGGGCGCGGTGGCGGGGGGCAATGAGCAGTTCTTC.